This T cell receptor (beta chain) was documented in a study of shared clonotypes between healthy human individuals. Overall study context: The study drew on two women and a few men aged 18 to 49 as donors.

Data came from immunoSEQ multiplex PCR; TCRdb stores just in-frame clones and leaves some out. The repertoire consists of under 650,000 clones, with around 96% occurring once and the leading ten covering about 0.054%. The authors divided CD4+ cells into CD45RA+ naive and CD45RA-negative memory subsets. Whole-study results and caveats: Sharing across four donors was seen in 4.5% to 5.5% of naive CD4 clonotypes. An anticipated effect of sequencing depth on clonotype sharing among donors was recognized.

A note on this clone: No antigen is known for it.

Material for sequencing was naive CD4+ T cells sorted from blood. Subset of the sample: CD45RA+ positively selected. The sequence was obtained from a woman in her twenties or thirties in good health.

The CDR3 DNA reads as TGTGCCAGTGCCACGGGACCGAATGAAAAACTGTTTTTT. It encodes CASATGPNEKLFF. The V gene is TRBV19, the J gene TRBJ1-4; D may be TRBD1 (5 bases). The CDR3 is made up of 13 amino acids. Germline lookup yields CDR1 LNHDA and CDR2 SQIVND (reference sequence). V lost 8 bases and J lost 5, with 12 bases in between. Using reference TRBV19 and TRBJ1-4 for the parts outside the CDR3, the full variable domain is DGGITQSPKYLFRKEGQNVTLSCEQNLNHDAMYWYRQDPGQGLRLIYYSQIVNDFQKGDIAEGYSVSREKKESFPLTVTSAQKNPTAFYLCASATGPNEKLFFGSGTQLSVL.